These 25 T cell receptor beta chains originate from one sample sequenced in a study of blood T cell repertoires in COVID-19. TCRdb's copy holds only in-frame clones and misses some; the assay was immunoSEQ multiplex PCR. The sample lists a few hundred thousand clones; more than 70% were seen once. The sequencing sample was made of PBMCs or T cells enriched from blood (not recorded which). These receptors all come from a man aged 35-49 years in a cohort exposed to, infected with or recovered from COVID-19 (not recorded which).

The chain employs TRBV5-3 and TRBJ1-5; no clear D gene. TRBV5-3 is designated an ORF whose function remains uncertain. The CDR3 length is 19 residues. The V gene lost 1 base and the J gene lost 0 bases, with 20 bases spanning the gap. This chain's CDR3 is CARSLMVVYDSYSNQPQHF. CDR3 DNA: TGTGCCAGAAGCTTGATGGTAGTGTATGACTCTTATAGCAATCAGCCCCAGCATTTT.

The gene calls are TRBV7-2 and TRBJ2-7; 9 nucleotides match TRBD2. The CDR3 has 15 amino acids. J lost 2 bases, V lost 0 bases, and 2 bases had no gene match. Germline CDR1 is SGHTA and CDR2 is FQGNSA. CDR3: CASSLATSGAYEQYF. CDR3 nucleotides: TGTGCCAGCAGCTTAGCGACTAGCGGTGCCTACGAGCAGTACTTC.

This chain joins TRBV6-5 and TRBJ1-1; 8 bases align to TRBD1. CDR3 length: 15 amino acids. V lost 8 bases to trimming and J lost 1 base; unmatched junction nucleotides: 9. The germline V gene encodes CDR1 MNHEY and CDR2 SVGAGI. This CDR3 reads CASRPGTGRNTEAFF. In nucleotides, the CDR3 is TGTGCCAGCCGACCGGGGACAGGTCGGAACACTGAAGCTTTCTTT.

The chain links TRBV6-5 to TRBJ2-2; D is perhaps TRBD2 (6 bases). Trimming left V 4 bases short and J 6 bases short, with 12 bases between. CDR3 length: 14 amino acids. The germline V gene has CDR1 MNHEY and CDR2 SVGAGI. CDR3 sequence reads: CASSLLAGAGELFF. The CDR3 region has the DNA TGTGCCAGCAGTTTACTAGCCGGGGCCGGGGAGCTGTTTTTT.

The rearrangement links TRBV18 to TRBJ2-2; TRBD1 matches at 9 bases. V gave up 4 bases and J gave up 7 bases; unmatched junction bases: 4. The CDR3 loop spans 14 amino acids. CDR1 and CDR2 (germline): KGHSH, LQKENI. This CDR3 reads CASSQDRGIGELFF. The CDR3 nucleotides read TGTGCCAGCTCACAAGACAGGGGGATCGGGGAGCTGTTTTTT.

This rearrangement joins TRBV7-3 to TRBJ2-3; tentatively, D is TRBD2 (7 bases). V gave up 2 bases and J gave up 2 bases, with 14 bases separating them. This CDR3 has 16 residues. CDR1 is SGHTA and CDR2 is FQGTGA in the germline V gene. CDR3 loop: CASSLLGGRDTDTQYF. In DNA, the CDR3 is TGTGCCAGCAGCTTATTAGGGGGGAGGGACACAGATACGCAGTATTTT.

This chain uses TRBV27 with TRBJ1-1, with D possibly being TRBD1 (5 bases). V was trimmed by 1 base and J by 5 bases, leaving 8 bases between them. This CDR3 region has 13 residues. Germline V gives CDR1 MNHEY, CDR2 SMNVEV (reference sequence). CDR3 region: CASSLYRGTEAFF. Written as DNA, the CDR3 is TGTGCCAGCAGTTTATATAGGGGTACTGAAGCTTTCTTT.

About this clone itself: This CDR3 is also generated by other DNA sequences in the sample. The CDR3 nucleotides read TGTGCCAGCAGCTTGGGTTCGCGCCAGAACACTGAAGCTTTCTTT. It encodes CASSLGSRQNTEAFF. This rearrangement joins TRBV5-4 to TRBJ1-1; D remains ambiguous. The germline gives CDR1 SGHNT, CDR2 YYREEE (reference sequence). Trimming took off 0 bases at V and 1 base at J, with 10 bases between the two ends. CDR3 size: 15 residues. Full variable domain (outside the CDR3, taken from reference TRBV5-4 and TRBJ1-1): ETGVTQSPTHLIKTRGQQVTLRCSSQSGHNTVSWYQQALGQGPQFIFQYYREEENGRGNFPPRFSGLQFPNYSSELNVNALELDDSALYLCASSLGSRQNTEAFFGQGTRLTVV.

The gene calls are TRBV5-4 and TRBJ1-4; 9 bases align to TRBD1. Looked up from germline, CDR1 is SGHNT and CDR2 is YYREEE (reference sequence). The CDR3 sequence is 14 residues long. The J segment lost 7 bases and the V segment lost 3 bases, leaving 4 bases of the junction unmatched. The CDR3 protein is CASSSGQGIEKLFF. Written as DNA, the CDR3 is TGTGCCAGCAGCTCGGGACAGGGAATTGAAAAACTGTTTTTT.

The chain is built from TRBV4-1 and TRBJ2-7, with TRBD2 matching over 8 bases. The germline V gene has CDR1 MGHRA and CDR2 YSYEKL. Trimming took 2 bases from V and 2 from J; bases not matched to a gene: 5. The CDR3 runs 15 residues. The CDR3 DNA reads TGCGCCAGCAGCCAACCCCAAGCGGGAGCCTACGAGCAGTACTTC. This gives the protein CASSQPQAGAYEQYF.

This clone showed up just a few times. The rearrangement joins TRBV3-1 (or the pseudogene TRBV3-2) to TRBJ1-1; unclear D gene. V was trimmed by 5 bases and J by 0 bases, leaving 13 bases between them. Germline assignment: CDR1 LGHDT and CDR2 YNNKEL (reference sequence). This CDR3 spans 15 amino acids. In nucleotides, the CDR3 is TGTGCCAGCAGCGCTCAAGGAGCGTTGAACACTGAAGCTTTCTTT. Its translation is CASSAQGALNTEAFF.

The CDR3 coding sequence is TGCGCCAGCAGCCCCGGACAGGGGGACACTGAAGCTTTCTTT. Translating it yields CASSPGQGDTEAFF. The chain couples TRBV5-1 to TRBJ1-1, with 10 positions matching TRBD1. The CDR3 covers 14 residues. Trimming removed 4 bases from V and 3 bases from J; junction bases left unmatched: 3. Germline V gene lookup returns CDR1 SGHRS and CDR2 YFSETQ.

This chain connects TRBV18 to TRBJ1-5; tentative D call: TRBD1 (6 bases). CDR3 length: 13 residues. In germline, CDR1 is KGHSH, CDR2 LQKENI. V lost 2 bases, J lost 7 bases, and 9 bases lay in between. The CDR3, as DNA: TGTGCCAGCTCACCAGGGACACGGCAGCCCCAGCATTTT. This encodes CASSPGTRQPQHF.

The gene calls are TRBV4-1 and TRBJ1-6; D uncertain. V lost 1 base and J 7 bases, leaving 17 bases between the germline ends. The CDR3 is 17 residues long. Germline V CDR1 and CDR2: MGHRA, YSYEKL. The CDR3 spells CASSQAGVDQANSPLHF. CDR3 sequence (DNA): TGCGCCAGCAGCCAAGCCGGGGTAGACCAAGCCAATTCACCCCTCCACTTT.

The chain uses TRBV18 and TRBJ2-3, with 9 nucleotides matching TRBD2. V lost 1 base and J lost 4; bases outside the gene matches: 3. CDR1 and CDR2 from the germline V gene are KGHSH and LQKENI. The CDR3 contains 15 residues. The CDR3 here is CASSPLAGVPDTQYF. The CDR3 nucleotides read TGTGCCAGCTCACCACTAGCGGGAGTCCCAGATACGCAGTATTTT.

The chain has TRBV29-1 and TRBJ2-1, with 12 nucleotides matching TRBD2. The V segment lost 1 base and the J segment 5 bases; nucleotides outside the gene matches: 3. From germline, CDR1 is SQVTM and CDR2 ANQGSEA. The length of the CDR3 is 15 residues. The CDR3 here is CSVEGTSGNHNEQFF. The CDR3 DNA reads as TGCAGCGTTGAAGGGACTAGCGGGAACCACAATGAGCAGTTCTTC.

The V and J genes are TRBV19 and TRBJ1-2; weak D call: TRBD1 (6 bases). This CDR3 comprises 13 residues. Trimming removed 4 bases from V and 4 bases from J, with 10 bases in between. Germline lookup yields CDR1 LNHDA and CDR2 SQIVND (reference sequence). The CDR3 sequence: CASSKRDIYGYTF. The DNA for the CDR3 is TGTGCCAGTAGTAAGCGGGACATCTATGGCTACACCTTC.

Concerning this clone: Compared with germline, one end of the junction differs, possibly owing to a read error. The rearrangement uses TRBV3-1 (or the pseudogene TRBV3-2) and TRBJ1-2; no clear D. CDR1 is LGHDT, CDR2 YNNKEL, per germline (reference sequence). This CDR3 contains 13 residues. CDR3 DNA sequence: TGTGCCAGCAGCCAATCCGGGAGTGGACCCCTCCTCTTC. Translation gives CASSQSGSGPLLF.

CDR3 DNA: TGTGCCAGCAGCTTGAGCGGAGCGAATACGCAGTATTTT. It codes for CASSLSGANTQYF. The J gene is TRBJ2-3, the V gene TRBV5-4; maybe TRBD2 (5 bases). Per germline, CDR1 SGHNT and CDR2 YYREEE (reference sequence). The CDR3 length is 13 residues. Deletions cut 1 base from V and 7 bases from J, with 10 bases between. The full variable domain, its missing parts supplied by reference TRBV5-4 and TRBJ2-3, is ETGVTQSPTHLIKTRGQQVTLRCSSQSGHNTVSWYQQALGQGPQFIFQYYREEENGRGNFPPRFSGLQFPNYSSELNVNALELDDSALYLCASSLSGANTQYFGPGTRLTVL.

The chain combines TRBV12-3 or TRBV12-4 with TRBJ1-1; no definite D call. V lost 5 bases to trimming and J lost 6 bases, with 10 bases between them. The CDR3 length is 12 residues. CDR3 amino acids: CASSPRRSEAFF. CDR3 sequence (DNA): TGTGCCAGCAGTCCTAGGAGGTCTGAAGCTTTCTTT.

This clone was seen more than once but under ten times. The chain employs TRBV9 and TRBJ2-3; TRBD1 is a possible D gene (6 bases). Germline V lookup: CDR1 SGDLS, CDR2 YYNGEE. Trimming pared 0 bases from V and 5 bases from J, leaving 16 bases between. There are 16 residues in the CDR3. This chain's CDR3 is CASSVGMDSVLDTQYF. The CDR3 region has the DNA TGTGCCAGCAGCGTAGGAATGGACAGCGTTTTAGATACGCAGTATTTT.

The gene calls are TRBV5-4 and TRBJ2-2; the match to TRBD2 covers 12 bases. V was pared by 0 bases and J by 3 bases, with 6 bases of the junction left unmatched. Germline CDR1 and CDR2: SGHNT and YYREEE (reference sequence). The CDR3 spans 18 residues. The CDR3 reads CASSLAATSGSYTGELFF. The CDR3, as DNA: TGTGCCAGCAGCTTGGCCGCGACTAGCGGGAGTTACACCGGGGAGCTGTTTTTT.

This sequence joins TRBV9 and TRBJ2-5, with TRBD2 matching 9 bases. The CDR3 loop spans 16 amino acids. The trim removed 2 bases at V and 5 bases at J, leaving 10 bases unmatched. From germline, CDR1 is SGDLS and CDR2 YYNGEE. CDR3 DNA: TGTGCCAGCAGCGTGGGCAATAGCGGGAGTACGGAGACCCAGTACTTC. Protein product: CASSVGNSGSTETQYF.

V usage is TRBV5-5 and J usage is TRBJ2-7; 9 bases fit TRBD2. The CDR3 contains 15 residues. Germline V gene data show CDR1 as SGHKS and CDR2 as YYEKEE (reference sequence). V was clipped by 0 bases and J by 4 bases; unmatched bases: 5. CDR3 in DNA: TGTGCCAGCAGCTTGGTCGGTAGCGGGAGATACGAGCAGTACTTC. Translating gives CASSLVGSGRYEQYF. Looking up the rest from reference TRBV5-5 and TRBJ2-7 gives the full variable domain: DAGVTQSPTHLIKTRGQQVTLRCSPISGHKSVSWYQQVLGQGPQFIFQYYEKEERGRGNFPDRFSARQFPNYSSELNVNALLLGDSALYLCASSLVGSGRYEQYFGPGTRLTVT.

This chain joins TRBV9 and TRBJ2-7; D perhaps matches TRBD1 (6 bases). Germline V gives CDR1 SGDLS, CDR2 YYNGEE. This CDR3 comprises 13 residues. The V and J ends lost 4 bases and 6 bases respectively, with 14 bases between them. CDR3 sequence reads: CASSTGPGSEQYF. The CDR3 DNA reads TGTGCCAGCAGCACAGGGCCTGGGAGCGAGCAGTACTTC.